These 21 T cell receptor beta chains came from one sample sequenced in a study of T cells in Graves' hyperthyroidism and ophthalmopathy. Amplification of TCR beta CDR3 regions used RNA as the template. The TCR CDR3 first-round RT-PCR relied on the HTBI primer set. TCRdb analysed the multiplex PCR reads with MiXCR anew, one entry per CDR3 protein. The table has 750,000 to 900,000 distinct CDR3 sequences, 38% seen once; the top ten hold about 8.9%. The sample consisted of blood. These receptors were obtained from a man aged 18 to 35 with Graves' hyperthyroidism.

This clonotype was detected many times. This sequence joins TRBV20-1 and TRBJ1-3; D gene unclear. The germline CDR1 and CDR2 sequences are DFQATT and SNEGSKA (reference sequence). The CDR3 has 12 amino acids. The V end was cut by 5 bases, the J end by 3 bases, with 8 bases between. CDR3 protein: CSAWTDGNTIYF. CDR3 coding DNA: TGCAGTGCTTGGACGGATGGAAACACCATATATTTT.

The V call is TRBV10-3, the J call TRBJ1-5; D gene unclear. CDR1 is ENHRY, CDR2 SYGVKD, per germline. V gave up 3 bases and J gave up 4 bases, with 7 bases separating them. This CDR3 contains 13 residues. In DNA form, the CDR3 reads TGTGCCATCAGTGACGGCCTTAATCAGCCCCAGCATTTT. Translating it yields CAISDGLNQPQHF.

The J gene is TRBJ1-3, the V gene TRBV2; possibly TRBD1 for D (5 bases). V was pared by 3 bases and J by 7 bases, with 13 bases between. This CDR3 has 14 amino acids. Germline CDR1 reads SNHLY; CDR2 reads FYNNEI. This CDR3 reads CASSDGKGMNTIYF. The CDR3 nucleotides read TGTGCCAGCAGTGATGGTAAGGGGATGAACACCATATATTTT.

This clonotype was seen repeatedly, ten times or more. This rearrangement joins TRBV7-9 to TRBJ2-5; D perhaps matches TRBD1 (7 bases). CDR1 is SEHNR and CDR2 is FQNEAQ in the germline V gene (reference sequence). Trimming left V 0 bases short and J 4 bases short, with 12 bases between. The CDR3 length is 15 residues. CDR3 in amino acids: CASSLAQGGRETQYF. As DNA, the CDR3 is TGTGCCAGCAGCTTAGCCCAGGGGGGACGAGAGACCCAGTACTTC.

Of note for this clonotype: A much larger clone differs by one base, so this may be a read error. This chain connects TRBV7-9 to TRBJ2-7; 7 positions agree with TRBD1. Looked up from germline, CDR1 is SEHNR and CDR2 is FQNEAQ (reference sequence). The CDR3 extends over 13 amino acids. The trim removed 8 bases at V and 5 bases at J, leaving 9 bases unmatched. CDR3 residues: CASGRQGVNEQYF. CDR3 DNA sequence: TGTGCCAGCGGACGACAGGGAGTCAACGAGCAGTACTTC.

This clonotype was found a few times. The genes are TRBV6-1 and TRBJ1-1; D unclear. V shed 7 bases and J shed 6 bases, with 9 bases lying between them. This CDR3 has 11 residues. The germline gives CDR1 MNHNS, CDR2 SASEGT. The CDR3 DNA is TGTGCCAGCATGGTGTGGGCTGAAGCTTTCTTT. Protein product: CASMVWAEAFF.

The V and J genes are TRBV7-2 and TRBJ2-7; 11 nucleotides line up with TRBD1. Germline V CDR1 and CDR2: SGHTA, FQGNSA. Losses at the gene ends were 5 bases for V and 3 bases for J; bases not matched to a gene: 12. The CDR3 is 17 residues long. The CDR3 region has the DNA TGTGCCAGCAGCCAAGGAAGAGGGGGACAGGGGGGCTACGAGCAGTACTTC. Residues: CASSQGRGGQGGYEQYF. The full variable domain, in which reference TRBV7-2 and TRBJ2-7 provide the parts outside the CDR3, is GAGVSQSPSNKVTEKGKDVELRCDPISGHTALYWYRQSLGQGLEFLIYFQGNSAPDKSGLPSDRFSAERTGGSVSTLTIQRTQQEDSAVYLCASSQGRGGQGGYEQYFGPGTRLTVT.

This clonotype turned up a few times. The gene calls are TRBV7-6 and TRBJ2-3, with D unresolved. The CDR3 contains 13 residues. Germline CDR1 SGHVS, CDR2 FNYEAQ. V shed 5 bases and J shed 5 bases, with 11 bases lying between them. CDR3 sequence reads: CASSLGPGDTQYF. In nucleotides, the CDR3 is TGTGCCAGCAGCCTAGGACCCGGAGATACGCAGTATTTT.

J is TRBJ1-5 and V is TRBV7-9, with 9 bases that match TRBD1. The J segment lost 0 bases and the V segment lost 6 bases, leaving 12 bases of the junction unmatched. CDR3 length: 18 amino acids. Germline CDR1 reads SEHNR; CDR2 reads FQNEAQ (reference sequence). CDR3 residues: CASSSRDRDRVSNQPQHF. As DNA, the CDR3 is TGTGCCAGCAGTTCTCGGGACAGGGATCGGGTTAGCAATCAGCCCCAGCATTTT.

The chain recombines TRBV5-4 with TRBJ1-1, with D possibly matching TRBD1 (6 bases). V gave up 5 bases and J gave up 9 bases, with 11 bases separating them. Germline V CDR1 and CDR2: SGHNT, YYREEE (reference sequence). The CDR3 loop spans 11 amino acids. The CDR3 DNA sequence: TGTGCCAGCAGGTCCGGACAGAAAGCTTTCTTT. Its protein product is CASRSGQKAFF.

This clonotype was recorded at least ten times. The V and J genes are TRBV7-9 and TRBJ2-7, with no clear D. Trimming took off 1 base at V and 6 bases at J, with 7 bases between the two ends. The CDR3 sequence is 12 residues long. The germline gives CDR1 SEHNR, CDR2 FQNEAQ (reference sequence). The CDR3 protein is CASSLGMREQYF. The DNA of the CDR3 is TGTGCCAGCAGCTTAGGAATGCGCGAGCAGTACTTC.

This clonotype was seen a single time. The chain is built from TRBV25-1 and TRBJ2-7, with D unresolved. Germline assignment: CDR1 MGHDK and CDR2 SYGVNS. CDR3 length: 11 amino acids. Deletions cut 10 bases from V and 3 bases from J, with 10 bases between. Here the CDR3 reads CATAASYEQYF. CDR3 nucleotide sequence: TGTGCCACCGCAGCCAGCTACGAGCAGTACTTC.

As to this clonotype: This may arise from a read error, as a much more abundant clone is one base away. The CDR3 DNA is TGTACCAGCAGCGAAGGGGCAAACACCGGGGAGCTGTTTTTT. Translating it yields CTSSEGANTGELFF. This chain connects TRBV2 to TRBJ2-2, with D perhaps matching TRBD1 (5 bases). The CDR3 consists of 14 residues. Germline-derived CDR1 and CDR2 are SNHLY and FYNNEI.

A remark on this clonotype: A read error may account for a junction end that differs from germline. This sequence joins TRBV7-3 and TRBJ2-5, with D perhaps matching TRBD1 (5 bases). From germline, CDR1 is SGHTA and CDR2 FQGTGA. This CDR3 has 14 amino acids. The CDR3 DNA follows: TGCGCCAGCAGCCAAGTGAAAGGGGTTGAGACCCAGTACTTC. It is translated as CASSQVKGVETQYF.

The V and J genes are TRBV9 and TRBJ2-2, with 9 bases lining up with TRBD2. With V trimmed by 4 bases and J by 4 bases, 5 bases remained unmatched. Germline lookup yields CDR1 SGDLS and CDR2 YYNGEE. This CDR3 spans 15 amino acids. This chain's CDR3 is CASSLAGPPTGELFF. The CDR3, as DNA: TGTGCCAGCAGCCTAGCGGGGCCACCCACCGGGGAGCTGTTTTTT.

This clonotype has only a few counts. The V call is TRBV20-1, the J call TRBJ2-7; the D gene is possibly TRBD2 (6 bases). The CDR3 is 15 amino acids. Trimming pared 3 bases from V and 0 bases from J, leaving 15 bases between. Germline-derived CDR1 and CDR2 are DFQATT and SNEGSKA (reference sequence). As DNA, the CDR3 is TGCAGTGCTAGGTCTCTAGCGCTTAGCTCCTACGAGCAGTACTTC. Its translation: CSARSLALSSYEQYF.

This clonotype was observed at least ten times. This rearrangement joins TRBV9 to TRBJ2-5, with D perhaps TRBD1 (6 bases). V lost 3 bases, J lost 3 bases, and 12 bases lay in between. The CDR3 is 14 residues long. Germline loops: CDR1 SGDLS, CDR2 YYNGEE. This CDR3 reads CASSATGRKETQYF. CDR3 coding DNA: TGTGCCAGCAGCGCGACAGGACGTAAAGAGACCCAGTACTTC.

As regards this clonotype: A clone one base away is much larger, so this may be a read error. This chain links TRBV5-1 with TRBJ2-7; tentatively, D is TRBD2 (6 bases). The germline CDR1 and CDR2 sequences are SGHRS and YFSETQ. The CDR3 runs to 14 residues. Trimming stripped 4 bases from V and 5 bases from J, with 16 bases between. The CDR3 sequence is CASSPRAGRNEQYF. The CDR3 DNA is TGCGCCAGCAGCCCTAGGGCAGGGAGGAACGAGCAGTACTTC.

The rearrangement joins TRBV15 to TRBJ1-4; D is possibly TRBD1 (5 bases). Germline CDR1 is LNHNV and CDR2 is YYDKDF (reference sequence). V lost 5 bases and J 4 bases, leaving 14 bases between the germline ends. The CDR3 has 15 amino acids. In nucleotides, the CDR3 is TGTGCCACCAGCCTAGGGGATAGGGATAATGAAAAACTGTTTTTT. Protein product: CATSLGDRDNEKLFF.

This clonotype came up a few times. The chain is built from TRBV7-8 and TRBJ2-7; TRBD1 matches 7 bases. The CDR3 has 14 residues. V lost 5 bases and J lost 4; bases outside the gene matches: 8. Germline CDR1 SGHVS, CDR2 FQNEAQ. Here the CDR3 reads CASSLVGGKYEQYF. CDR3 DNA sequence: TGTGCCAGCAGCCTGGTAGGGGGCAAATACGAGCAGTACTTC.

The chain has TRBV2 and TRBJ1-5; 7 bases match TRBD1. Germline-derived CDR1 and CDR2 are SNHLY and FYNNEI. Trimming at V came to 5 bases and at J to 0 bases, leaving 7 bases not matched to a gene. This CDR3 is 16 amino acids long. In nucleotides, the CDR3 is TGTGCCAGCAGTTTGACAGGGCTCGATAGCAATCAGCCCCAGCATTTT. It specifies CASSLTGLDSNQPQHF. The full variable domain, with the rest looked up from reference TRBV2 and TRBJ1-5, is EPEVTQTPSHQVTQMGQEVILRCVPISNHLYFYWYRQILGQKVEFLVSFYNNEISEKSEIFDDQFSVERPDGSNFTLKIRSTKLEDSAMYFCASSLTGLDSNQPQHFGDGTRLSIL.